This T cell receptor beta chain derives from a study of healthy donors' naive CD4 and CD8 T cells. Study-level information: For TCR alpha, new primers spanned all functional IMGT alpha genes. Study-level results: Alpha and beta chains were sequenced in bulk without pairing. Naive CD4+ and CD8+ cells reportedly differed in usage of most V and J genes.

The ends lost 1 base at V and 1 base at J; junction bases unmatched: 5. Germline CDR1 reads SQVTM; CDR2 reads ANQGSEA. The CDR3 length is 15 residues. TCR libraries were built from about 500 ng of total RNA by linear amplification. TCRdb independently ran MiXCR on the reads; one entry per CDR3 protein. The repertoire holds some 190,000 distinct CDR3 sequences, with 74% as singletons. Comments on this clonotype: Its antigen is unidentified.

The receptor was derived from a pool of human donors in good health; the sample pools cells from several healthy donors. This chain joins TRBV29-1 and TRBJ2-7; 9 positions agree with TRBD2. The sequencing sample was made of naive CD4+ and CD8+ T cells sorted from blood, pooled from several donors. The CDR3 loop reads CSVEGTSEESYEQYF. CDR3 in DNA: TGCAGCGTTGAAGGGACTAGCGAGGAGTCCTACGAGCAGTACTTC.